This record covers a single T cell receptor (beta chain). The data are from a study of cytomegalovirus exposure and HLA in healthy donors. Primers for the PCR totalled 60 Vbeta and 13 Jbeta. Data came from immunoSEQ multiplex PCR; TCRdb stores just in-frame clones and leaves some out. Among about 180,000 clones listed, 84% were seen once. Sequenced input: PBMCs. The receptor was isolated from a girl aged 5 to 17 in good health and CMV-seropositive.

The CDR3 DNA reads TGCGCCAGCAGCTTGCCCTTGGACTACCCCCCCGGGGAGCTGTTTTTT. Protein: CASSLPLDYPPGELFF. This chain links TRBV5-1 with TRBJ2-2; possibly TRBD2 for D (6 bases). Germline CDR1 reads SGHRS; CDR2 reads YFSETQ. This CDR3 is 16 amino acids long. The ends were cut back, 1 base at V and 6 bases at J, with 16 bases in the middle.